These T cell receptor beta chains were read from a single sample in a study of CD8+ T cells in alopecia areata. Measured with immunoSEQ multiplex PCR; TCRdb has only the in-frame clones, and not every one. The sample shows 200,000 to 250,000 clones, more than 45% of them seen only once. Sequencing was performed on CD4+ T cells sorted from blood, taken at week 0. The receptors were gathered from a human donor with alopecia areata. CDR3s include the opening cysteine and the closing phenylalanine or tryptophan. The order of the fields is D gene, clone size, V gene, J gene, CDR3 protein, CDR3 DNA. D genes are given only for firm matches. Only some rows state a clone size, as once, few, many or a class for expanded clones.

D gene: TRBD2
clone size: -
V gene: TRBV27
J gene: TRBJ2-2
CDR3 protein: CASSPTSGLPGGGELFF
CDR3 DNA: TGTGCCAGCAGTCCGACTAGCGGCTTACCGGGGGGCGGGGAGCTGTTTTTT

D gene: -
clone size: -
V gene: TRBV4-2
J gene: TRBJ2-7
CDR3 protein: CASSPVGGEQYF
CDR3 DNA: TGTGCCAGCAGCCCCGTGGGGGGCGAGCAGTACTTC

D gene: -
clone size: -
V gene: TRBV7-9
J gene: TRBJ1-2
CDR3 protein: CASSLDNYGYTF
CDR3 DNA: TGTGCCAGCAGCTTGGATAACTATGGCTACACCTTC

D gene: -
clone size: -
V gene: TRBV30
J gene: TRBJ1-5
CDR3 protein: CAWSKQGGGNQPQHF
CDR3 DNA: TGTGCCTGGAGCAAACAGGGTGGTGGCAATCAGCCCCAGCATTTT

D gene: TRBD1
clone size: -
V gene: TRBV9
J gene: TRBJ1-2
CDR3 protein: CASSRTDRGGYGYTF
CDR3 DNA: TGTGCCAGCAGCCGAACCGACAGGGGAGGCTATGGCTACACCTTC

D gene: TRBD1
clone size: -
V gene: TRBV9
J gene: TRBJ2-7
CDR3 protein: CASSADRDYEQYF
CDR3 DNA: TGTGCCAGCAGCGCCGACAGGGACTACGAGCAGTACTTC

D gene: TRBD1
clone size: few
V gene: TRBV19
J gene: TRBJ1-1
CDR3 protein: CASSPDRAQRAGNTEAFF
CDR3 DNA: TGTGCCAGTAGCCCCGACAGGGCCCAAAGGGCAGGGAACACTGAAGCTTTCTTT

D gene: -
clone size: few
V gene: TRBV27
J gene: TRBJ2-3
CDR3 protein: CASSLSLAPDTQYF
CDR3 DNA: TGTGCCAGCAGTTTGAGTTTGGCTCCAGATACGCAGTATTTT

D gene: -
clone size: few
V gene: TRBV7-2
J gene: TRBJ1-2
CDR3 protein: CASSLSTAAYGYTF
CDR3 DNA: TGTGCCAGCAGCTTATCTACGGCAGCCTATGGCTACACCTTC

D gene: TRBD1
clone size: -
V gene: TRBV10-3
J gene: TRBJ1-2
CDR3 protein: CAISEPTGAGYGYTF
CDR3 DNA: TGTGCCATCAGTGAGCCAACAGGGGCGGGCTATGGCTACACCTTC

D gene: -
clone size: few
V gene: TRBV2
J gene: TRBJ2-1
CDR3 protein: CASKLGGNEQFF
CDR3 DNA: TGTGCCAGCAAATTAGGGGGCAATGAGCAGTTCTTC

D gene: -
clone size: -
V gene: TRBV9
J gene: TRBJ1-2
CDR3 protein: CASSVKGQPSGYTF
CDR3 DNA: TGTGCCAGCAGCGTAAAAGGACAGCCGAGCGGCTACACCTTC

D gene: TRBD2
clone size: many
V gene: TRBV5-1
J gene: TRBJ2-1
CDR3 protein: CASKNASSGRTNEQFF
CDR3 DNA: TGCGCCAGCAAAAATGCTTCTAGCGGGAGGACCAATGAGCAGTTCTTC

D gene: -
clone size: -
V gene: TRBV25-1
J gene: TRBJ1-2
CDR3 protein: CASSEPEQANRRGGYTF
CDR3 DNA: TGTGCCAGCAGTGAACCGGAACAGGCGAACCGCCGAGGTGGCTACACCTTC

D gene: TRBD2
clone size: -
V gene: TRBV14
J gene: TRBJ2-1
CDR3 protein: CASSQIAGGPYNEQFF
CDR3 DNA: TGTGCCAGCAGCCAAATAGCGGGAGGACCTTACAATGAGCAGTTCTTC

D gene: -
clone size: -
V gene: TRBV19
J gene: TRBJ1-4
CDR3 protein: CASSNRGQDEKLFF
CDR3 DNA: TGTGCCAGTAGTAACCGAGGGCAGGATGAAAAACTGTTTTTT

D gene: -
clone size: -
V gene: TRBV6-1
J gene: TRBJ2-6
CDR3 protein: CASSPNSGANVLTF
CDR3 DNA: TGTGCCAGCAGCCCAAATTCTGGGGCCAACGTCCTGACTTTC

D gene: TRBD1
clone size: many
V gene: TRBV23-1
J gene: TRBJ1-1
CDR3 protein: CASSPGQGNTEAFF
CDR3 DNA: TGCGCCAGCAGTCCGGGACAGGGGAACACTGAAGCTTTCTTT

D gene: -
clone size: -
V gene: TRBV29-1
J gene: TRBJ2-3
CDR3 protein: CSVEGRTTDTQYF
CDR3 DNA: TGCAGCGTTGAAGGAAGGACGACAGATACGCAGTATTTT

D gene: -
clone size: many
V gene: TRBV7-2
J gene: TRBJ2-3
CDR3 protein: CASSLVRAGLGTQYF
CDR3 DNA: TGTGCCAGCAGCTTGGTCCGCGCTGGGTTAGGTACGCAGTATTTT

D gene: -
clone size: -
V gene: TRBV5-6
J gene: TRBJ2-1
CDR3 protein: CASSLVGDYFEQFF
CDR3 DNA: TGTGCCAGCAGCTTGGTGGGGGATTACTTCGAGCAGTTCTTC

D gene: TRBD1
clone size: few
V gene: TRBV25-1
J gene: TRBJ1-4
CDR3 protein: CASSDRNSEKLFF
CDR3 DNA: TGTGCCAGCTCGGACAGGAACAGTGAAAAACTGTTTTTT

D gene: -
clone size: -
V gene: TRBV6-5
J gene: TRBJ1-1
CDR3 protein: CASRYRDITEAFF
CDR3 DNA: TGTGCCAGCAGATACCGGGACATCACTGAAGCTTTCTTT

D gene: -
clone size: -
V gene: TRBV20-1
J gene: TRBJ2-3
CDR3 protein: CSARRLDTQYF
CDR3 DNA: TGCAGTGCTAGAAGGTTGGATACGCAGTATTTT

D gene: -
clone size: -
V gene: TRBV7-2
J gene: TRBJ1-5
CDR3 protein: CASSLVGGPTNQPQHF
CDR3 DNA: TGTGCCAGCAGCTTAGTTGGGGGACCCACAAATCAGCCCCAGCATTTT

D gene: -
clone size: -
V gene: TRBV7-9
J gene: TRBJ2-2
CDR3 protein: CASSLQGSTGELFF
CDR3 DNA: TGTGCCAGCAGCTTACAGGGTAGCACCGGGGAGCTGTTTTTT